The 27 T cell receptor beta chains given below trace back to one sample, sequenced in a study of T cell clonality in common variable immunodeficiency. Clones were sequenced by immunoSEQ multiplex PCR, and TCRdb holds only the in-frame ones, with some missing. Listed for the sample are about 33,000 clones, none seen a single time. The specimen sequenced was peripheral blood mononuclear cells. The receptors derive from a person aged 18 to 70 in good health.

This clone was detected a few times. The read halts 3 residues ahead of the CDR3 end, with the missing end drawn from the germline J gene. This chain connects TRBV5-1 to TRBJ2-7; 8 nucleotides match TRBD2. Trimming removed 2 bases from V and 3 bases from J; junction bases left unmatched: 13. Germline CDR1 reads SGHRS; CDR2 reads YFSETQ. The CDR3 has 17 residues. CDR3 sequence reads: CASSFLPGGDGSYEQYF. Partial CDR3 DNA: TGCGCCAGCAGCTTTTTACCCGGGGGGGACGGCAGCTACGAG.

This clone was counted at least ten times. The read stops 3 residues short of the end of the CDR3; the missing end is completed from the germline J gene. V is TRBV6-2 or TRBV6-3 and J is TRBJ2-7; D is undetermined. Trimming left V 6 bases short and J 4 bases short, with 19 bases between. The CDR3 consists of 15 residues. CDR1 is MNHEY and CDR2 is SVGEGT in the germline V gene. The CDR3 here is CASRTSITVVYEQYF. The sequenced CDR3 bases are TGTGCCAGCAGGACTTCAATCACGGTCGTTTACGAG.

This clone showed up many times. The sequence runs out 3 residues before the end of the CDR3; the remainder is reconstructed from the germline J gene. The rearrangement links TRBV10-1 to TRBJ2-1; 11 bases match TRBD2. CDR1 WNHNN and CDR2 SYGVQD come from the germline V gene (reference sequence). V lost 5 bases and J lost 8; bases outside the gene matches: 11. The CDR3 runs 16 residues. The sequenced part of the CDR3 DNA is TGCGCCAGCAGTACTAGCGGGGGAACGGTTGGGGATGAG. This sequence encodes CASSTSGGTVGDE. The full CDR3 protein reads CASSTSGGTVGDEQFF.

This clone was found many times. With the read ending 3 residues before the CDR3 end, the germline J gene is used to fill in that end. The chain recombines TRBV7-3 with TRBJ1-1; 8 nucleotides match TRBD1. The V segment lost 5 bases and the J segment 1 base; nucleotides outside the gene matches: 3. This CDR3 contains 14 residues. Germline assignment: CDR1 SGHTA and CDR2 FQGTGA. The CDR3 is CASSVQGGNTEAFF. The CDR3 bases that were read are TGTGCCAGCAGCGTACAGGGGGGGAACACTGAA.

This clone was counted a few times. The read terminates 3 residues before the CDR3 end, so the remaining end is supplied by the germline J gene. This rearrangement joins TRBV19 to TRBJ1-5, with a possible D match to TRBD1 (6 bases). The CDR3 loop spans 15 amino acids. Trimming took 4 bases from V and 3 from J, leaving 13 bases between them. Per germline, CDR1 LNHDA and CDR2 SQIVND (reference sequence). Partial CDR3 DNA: TGTGCCAGTAGTACAGGAGGACAGTCCAATCAGCCC. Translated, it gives CASSTGGQSNQP. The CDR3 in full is CASSTGGQSNQPQHF. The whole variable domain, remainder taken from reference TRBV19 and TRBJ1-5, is DGGITQSPKYLFRKEGQNVTLSCEQNLNHDAMYWYRQDPGQGLRLIYYSQIVNDFQKGDIAEGYSVSREKKESFPLTVTSAQKNPTAFYLCASSTGGQSNQPQHFGDGTRLSIL.

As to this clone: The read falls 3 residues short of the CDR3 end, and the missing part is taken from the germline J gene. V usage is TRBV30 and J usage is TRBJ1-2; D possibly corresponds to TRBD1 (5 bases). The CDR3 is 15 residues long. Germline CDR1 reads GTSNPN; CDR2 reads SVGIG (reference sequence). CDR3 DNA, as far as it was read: TGTGCCTGGAAAACCCTCACTAGGGGCGGGACTACC. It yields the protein CAWKTLTRGGTT. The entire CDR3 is CAWKTLTRGGTTYTF.

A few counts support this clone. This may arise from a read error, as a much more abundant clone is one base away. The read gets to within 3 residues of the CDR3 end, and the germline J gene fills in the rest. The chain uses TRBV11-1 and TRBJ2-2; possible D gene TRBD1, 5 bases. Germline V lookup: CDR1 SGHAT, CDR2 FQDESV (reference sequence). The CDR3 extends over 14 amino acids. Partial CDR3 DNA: TGTGCCAGCAGCTTAATAGTAGGGGCCAACGTG. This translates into CASSLIVGANV. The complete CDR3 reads CASSLIVGANVLFF.

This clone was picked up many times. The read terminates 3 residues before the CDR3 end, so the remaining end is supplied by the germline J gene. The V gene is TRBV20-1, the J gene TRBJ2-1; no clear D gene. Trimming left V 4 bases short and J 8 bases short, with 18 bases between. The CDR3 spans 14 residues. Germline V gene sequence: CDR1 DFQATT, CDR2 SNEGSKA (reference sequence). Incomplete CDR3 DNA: TGCAGTGCTAAAGACCTAGTTTCCCCATATGAG. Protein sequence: CSAKDLVSPYE. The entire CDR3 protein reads CSAKDLVSPYEQFF.

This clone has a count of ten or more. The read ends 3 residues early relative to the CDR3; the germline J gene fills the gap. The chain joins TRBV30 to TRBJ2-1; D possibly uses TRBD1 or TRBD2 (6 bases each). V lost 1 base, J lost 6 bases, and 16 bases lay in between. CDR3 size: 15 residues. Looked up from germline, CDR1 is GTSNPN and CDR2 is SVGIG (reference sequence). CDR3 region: CAWSGPGRGGNEQFF. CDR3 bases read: TGTGCCTGGAGTGGCCCCGGGAGAGGGGGCAATGAG.

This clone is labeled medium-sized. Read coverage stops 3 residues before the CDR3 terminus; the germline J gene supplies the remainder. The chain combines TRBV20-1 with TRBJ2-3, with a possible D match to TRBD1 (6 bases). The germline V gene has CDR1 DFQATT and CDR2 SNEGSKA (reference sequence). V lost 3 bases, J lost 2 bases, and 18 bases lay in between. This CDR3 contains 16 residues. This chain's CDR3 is CSARSSSRGPTDTQYF. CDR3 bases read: TGCAGTGCTAGGAGCAGCAGCAGGGGCCCCACAGATACG.

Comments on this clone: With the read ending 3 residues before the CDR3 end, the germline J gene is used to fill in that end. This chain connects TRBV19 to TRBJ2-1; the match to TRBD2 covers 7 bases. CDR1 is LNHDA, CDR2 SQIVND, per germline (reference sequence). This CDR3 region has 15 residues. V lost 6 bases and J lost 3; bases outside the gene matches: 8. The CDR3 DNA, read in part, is TGTGCCAGTAGGCCGGGACTATCTCTCTACAATGAG. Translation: CASRPGLSLYNE. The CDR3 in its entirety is CASRPGLSLYNEQFF.

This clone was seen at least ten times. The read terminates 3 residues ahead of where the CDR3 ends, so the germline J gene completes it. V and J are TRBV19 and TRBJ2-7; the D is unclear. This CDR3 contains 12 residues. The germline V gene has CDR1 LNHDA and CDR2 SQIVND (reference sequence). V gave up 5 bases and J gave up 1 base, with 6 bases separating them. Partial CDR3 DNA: TGTGCCAGTAGTGCGGTTTCCTACGAG. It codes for CASSAVSYE. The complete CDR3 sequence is CASSAVSYEQYF.

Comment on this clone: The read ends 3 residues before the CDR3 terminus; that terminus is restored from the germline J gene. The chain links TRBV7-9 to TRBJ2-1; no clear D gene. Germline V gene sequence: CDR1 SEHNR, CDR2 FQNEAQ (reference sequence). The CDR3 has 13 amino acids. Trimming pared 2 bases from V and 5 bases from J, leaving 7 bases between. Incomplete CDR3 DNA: TGTGCCAGCAGCTTAAGACAAAACAATGAG. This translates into CASSLRQNNE. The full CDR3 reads CASSLRQNNEQFF.

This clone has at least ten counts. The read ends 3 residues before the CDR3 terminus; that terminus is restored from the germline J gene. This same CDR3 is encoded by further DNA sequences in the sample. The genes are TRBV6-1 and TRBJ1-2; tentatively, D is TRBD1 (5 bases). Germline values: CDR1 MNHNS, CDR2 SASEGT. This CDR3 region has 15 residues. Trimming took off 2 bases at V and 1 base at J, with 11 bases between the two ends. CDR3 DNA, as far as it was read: TGTGCCAGCAGTGAAATCGGGGGTATTAACTATGGC. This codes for CASSEIGGINYG. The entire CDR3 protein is CASSEIGGINYGYTF.

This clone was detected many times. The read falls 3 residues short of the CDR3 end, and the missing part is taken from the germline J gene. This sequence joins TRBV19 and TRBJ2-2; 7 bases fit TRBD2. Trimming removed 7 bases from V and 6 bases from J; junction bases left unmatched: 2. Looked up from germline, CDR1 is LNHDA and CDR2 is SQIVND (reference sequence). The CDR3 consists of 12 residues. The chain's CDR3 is CASNGGAGELFF. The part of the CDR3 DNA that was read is TGTGCCAGTAATGGGGGGGCCGGGGAG.

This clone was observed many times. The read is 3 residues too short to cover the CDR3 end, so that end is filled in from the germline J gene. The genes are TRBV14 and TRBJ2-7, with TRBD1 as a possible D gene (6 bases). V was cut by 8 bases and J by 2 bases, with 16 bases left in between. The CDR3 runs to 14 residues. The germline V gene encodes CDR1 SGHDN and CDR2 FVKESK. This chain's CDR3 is CASHNRAPTYEQYF. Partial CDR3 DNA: TGTGCCAGCCACAACAGGGCCCCAACCTACGAG.

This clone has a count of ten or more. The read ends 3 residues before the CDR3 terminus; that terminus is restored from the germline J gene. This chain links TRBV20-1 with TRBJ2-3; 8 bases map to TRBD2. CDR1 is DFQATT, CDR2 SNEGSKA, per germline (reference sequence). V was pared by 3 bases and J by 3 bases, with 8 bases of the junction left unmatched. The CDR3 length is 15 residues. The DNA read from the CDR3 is TGCAGTGCTAGGAAGCCGACTAGCGCTACAGATACG. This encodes CSARKPTSATDT. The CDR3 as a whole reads CSARKPTSATDTQYF.

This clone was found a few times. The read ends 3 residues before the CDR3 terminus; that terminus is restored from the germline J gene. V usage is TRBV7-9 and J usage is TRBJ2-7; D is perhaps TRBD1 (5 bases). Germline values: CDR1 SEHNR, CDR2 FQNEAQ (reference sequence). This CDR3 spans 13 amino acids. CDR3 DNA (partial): TGTTCCTCCTCGGACACGCCAGCCTACGAG. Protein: CSSSDTPAYE. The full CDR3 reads CSSSDTPAYEQYF.

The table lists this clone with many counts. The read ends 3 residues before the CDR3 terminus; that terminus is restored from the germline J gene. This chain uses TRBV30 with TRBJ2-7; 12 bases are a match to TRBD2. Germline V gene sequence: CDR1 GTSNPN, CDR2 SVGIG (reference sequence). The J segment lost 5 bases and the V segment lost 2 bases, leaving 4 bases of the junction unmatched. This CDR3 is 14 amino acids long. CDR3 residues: CAWSWTSGINEQYF. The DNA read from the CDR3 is TGTGCCTGGAGTTGGACTAGCGGGATAAACGAG.

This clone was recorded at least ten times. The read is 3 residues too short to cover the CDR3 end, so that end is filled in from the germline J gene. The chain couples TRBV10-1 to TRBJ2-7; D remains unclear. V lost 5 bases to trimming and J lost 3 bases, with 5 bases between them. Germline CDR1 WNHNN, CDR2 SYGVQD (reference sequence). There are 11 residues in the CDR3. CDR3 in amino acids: CASSKGYEQYF. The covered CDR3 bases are TGCGCCAGCAGTAAGGGCTACGAG.

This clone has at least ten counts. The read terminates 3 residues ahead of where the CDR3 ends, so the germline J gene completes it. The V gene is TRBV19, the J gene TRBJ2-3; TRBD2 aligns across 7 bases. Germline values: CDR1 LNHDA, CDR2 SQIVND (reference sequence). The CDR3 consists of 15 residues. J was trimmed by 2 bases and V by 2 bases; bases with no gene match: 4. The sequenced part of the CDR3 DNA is TGTGCCAGTAGTATACTAGCGGACAACACAGATACG. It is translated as CASSILADNTDT. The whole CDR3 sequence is CASSILADNTDTQYF.

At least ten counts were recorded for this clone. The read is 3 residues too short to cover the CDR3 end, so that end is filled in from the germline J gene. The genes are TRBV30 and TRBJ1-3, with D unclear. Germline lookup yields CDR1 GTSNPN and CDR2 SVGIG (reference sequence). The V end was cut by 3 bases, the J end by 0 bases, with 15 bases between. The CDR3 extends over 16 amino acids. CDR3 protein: CAWRKKTAYSGNTIYF. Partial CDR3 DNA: TGTGCCTGGAGGAAAAAAACAGCCTACTCTGGAAACACC.

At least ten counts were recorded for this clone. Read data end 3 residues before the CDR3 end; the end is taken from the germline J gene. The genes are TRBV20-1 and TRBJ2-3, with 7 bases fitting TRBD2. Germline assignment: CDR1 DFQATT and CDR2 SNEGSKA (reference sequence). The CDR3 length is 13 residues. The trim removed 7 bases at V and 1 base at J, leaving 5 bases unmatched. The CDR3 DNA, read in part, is TGCAGTGGGCTAGCGGTCGGCACAGATACG. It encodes CSGLAVGTDT. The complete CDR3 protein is CSGLAVGTDTQYF.

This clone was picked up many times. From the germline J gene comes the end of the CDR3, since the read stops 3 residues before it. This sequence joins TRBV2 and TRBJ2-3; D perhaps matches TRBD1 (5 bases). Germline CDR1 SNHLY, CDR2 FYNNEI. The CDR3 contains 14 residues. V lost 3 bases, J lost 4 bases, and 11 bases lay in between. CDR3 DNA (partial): TGTGCCAGCAGTGAGGGGCACCCCCCAGATACG. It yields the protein CASSEGHPPDT. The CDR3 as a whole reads CASSEGHPPDTQYF.

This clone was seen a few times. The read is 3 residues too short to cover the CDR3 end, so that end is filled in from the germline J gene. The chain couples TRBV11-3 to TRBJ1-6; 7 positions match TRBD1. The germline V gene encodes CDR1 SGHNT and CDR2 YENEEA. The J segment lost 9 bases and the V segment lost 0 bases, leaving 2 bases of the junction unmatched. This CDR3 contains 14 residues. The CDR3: CASSLDQGVSPLHF. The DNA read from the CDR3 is TGTGCCAGCAGCTTAGATCAGGGGGTTTCACCC.

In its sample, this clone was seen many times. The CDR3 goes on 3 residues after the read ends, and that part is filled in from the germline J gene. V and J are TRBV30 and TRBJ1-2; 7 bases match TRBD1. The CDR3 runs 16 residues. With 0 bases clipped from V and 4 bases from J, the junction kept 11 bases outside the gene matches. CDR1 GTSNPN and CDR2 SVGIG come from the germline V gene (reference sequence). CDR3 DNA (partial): TGTGCCTGGAGTGTACAAATGGAGCGACAGGGCTATGGC. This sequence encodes CAWSVQMERQGYG. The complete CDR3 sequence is CAWSVQMERQGYGYTF.

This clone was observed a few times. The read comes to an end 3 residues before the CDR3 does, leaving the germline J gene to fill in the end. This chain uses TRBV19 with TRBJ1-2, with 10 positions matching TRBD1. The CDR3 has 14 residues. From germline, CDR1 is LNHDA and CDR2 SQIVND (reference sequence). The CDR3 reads CASSLGTGVLVYTF. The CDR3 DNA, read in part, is TGTGCCAGTAGCCTCGGGACAGGGGTCCTCGTC.